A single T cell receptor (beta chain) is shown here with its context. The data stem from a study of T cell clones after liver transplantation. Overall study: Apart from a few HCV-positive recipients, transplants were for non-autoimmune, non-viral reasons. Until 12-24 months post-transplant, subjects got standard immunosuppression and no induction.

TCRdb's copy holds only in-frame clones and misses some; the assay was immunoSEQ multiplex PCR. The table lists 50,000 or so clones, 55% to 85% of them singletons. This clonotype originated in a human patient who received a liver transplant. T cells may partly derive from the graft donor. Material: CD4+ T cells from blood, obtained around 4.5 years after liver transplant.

This CDR3 reads CASRDRETSGANVLTF. As DNA, the CDR3 is TGTGCCAGCAGGGACAGAGAAACATCTGGGGCCAACGTCCTGACTTTC. This chain uses TRBV11-2 with TRBJ2-6; tentative D call: TRBD1 (6 bases). Germline lookup yields CDR1 SGHAT and CDR2 FQNNGV. This CDR3 has 16 amino acids. V was pared by 6 bases and J by 1 base, with 13 bases between.